The T cell receptor beta chain under discussion was sequenced for a study of control samples from healthy donors and cancer patients. V lost 3 bases, J lost 2 bases, and 11 bases lay in between. Germline CDR1 and CDR2: KGHSH and LQKENI. This CDR3 region has 16 residues. The protocol was immunoSEQ multiplex PCR, while the TCRdb copy is restricted to in-frame clones and leaves out a portion. The top ten clones hold about 1.4% of a sample with 150,000 to 200,000 clones, over 85% of them seen once. The source of this sequence is a man aged 25 to 40 in good health. This rearrangement joins TRBV18 to TRBJ2-6, with D unclear. Sequencing used blood. The CDR3 is CASSPFVRAGANVLTF. For the CDR3, the DNA is TGTGCCAGCTCACCTTTTGTAAGGGCTGGGGCCAACGTCCTGACTTTC.